One and the same sample provided the 29 T cell receptor beta chains below, sequenced in a study of shared clonotypes between healthy human individuals. The method was immunoSEQ multiplex PCR; TCRdb's version includes in-frame clones alone and lacks a portion of them. The data hold millions of clones, with just over 90% observed a single time. Sequencing used naive CD4+ T cells sorted from blood. Subset given: CD45RA+ positively selected. The source of these receptors is a man younger than 30 in good health.

In this sample, this clone turned up once. Germline and junction disagree at one end, which may indicate a read error. V is TRBV7-7 and J is TRBJ2-2, with TRBD2 identical over 8 bases. This CDR3 comprises 15 residues. Per germline, CDR1 SSHAT and CDR2 FNYEAQ (reference sequence). The CDR3 sequence: CASSFRGGNTGELFF. In nucleotides, the CDR3 is TGTGCTAGCAGCTTTCGGGGGGGGAACACCGGGGAGCTGTTTTTT. The full variable domain, its missing parts supplied by reference TRBV7-7 and TRBJ2-2, is GAGVSQSPRYKVTKRGQDVTLRCDPISSHATLYWYQQALGQGPEFLTYFNYEAQPDKSGLPSDRFSAERPEGSISTLTIQRTEQRDSAMYRCASSFRGGNTGELFFGEGSRLTVL.

This clone has more than one count but fewer than ten. This chain uses TRBV30 with TRBJ1-5; no clear D. The CDR3 has 16 amino acids. Trimming pared 0 bases from V and 11 bases from J, leaving 23 bases between. Germline assignment: CDR1 GTSNPN and CDR2 SVGIG (reference sequence). CDR3 loop: CAWSVSLPGEGGAQHF. Here the CDR3 DNA reads TGTGCCTGGAGTGTAAGTCTACCCGGGGAGGGCGGAGCCCAGCATTTT.

CDR3 region: CASSFGEPGGNTIYF. Here the CDR3 DNA reads TGTGCCAGCAGCTTCGGGGAGCCCGGCGGAAACACCATATATTTT. The chain joins TRBV7-9 to TRBJ1-3, with D hard to call. CDR3 length: 15 residues. Deletions cut 3 bases from V and 4 bases from J, with 13 bases between. Looked up from germline, CDR1 is SEHNR and CDR2 is FQNEAQ (reference sequence).

The chain is built from TRBV6-1 and TRBJ2-7; 13 bases line up with TRBD2. With 7 bases clipped from V and 6 bases from J, the junction kept 9 bases outside the gene matches. Per germline, CDR1 MNHNS and CDR2 SASEGT. The CDR3 covers 15 residues. In nucleotides, the CDR3 is TGTGCCAGCATGACAGTCGGACTAGCGGGAGTCGAGCAGTACTTC. This codes for CASMTVGLAGVEQYF.

The rearrangement uses TRBV19 and TRBJ2-1; 7 bases match TRBD2. This CDR3 comprises 15 residues. CDR1 LNHDA and CDR2 SQIVND come from the germline V gene (reference sequence). Trimming took 6 bases from V and 0 from J; bases not matched to a gene: 5. CDR3 residues: CASSPSGSSYNEQFF. The DNA of the CDR3 is TGTGCCAGTAGCCCTAGCGGTAGCTCCTACAATGAGCAGTTCTTC.

The V gene is TRBV5-1, the J gene TRBJ2-5; 7 positions agree with TRBD1. CDR3 length equals 14 residues. In germline, CDR1 is SGHRS, CDR2 YFSETQ. V lost 0 bases and J lost 4; bases outside the gene matches: 3. CDR3 coding DNA: TGCGCCAGCAGCTTGGGGGACAGAAGAGAGACCCAGTACTTC. Translated: CASSLGDRRETQYF.

This sequence joins TRBV7-2 and TRBJ2-4, with D maybe TRBD2 (7 bases). The V gene's germline CDR1 is SGHTA and CDR2 FQGNSA. Deletions cut 5 bases from V and 9 bases from J, with 14 bases between. The length of the CDR3 is 13 residues. CDR3 nucleotide sequence: TGTGCCAGCAGCAATCAAAGGGGGGGCATTCAGTACTTC. Translating gives CASSNQRGGIQYF.

This chain links TRBV21-1 with TRBJ2-7. TRBV21-1 is a recognized pseudogene. The CDR3 consists of 16 residues. The DNA for the CDR3 is TGTGCCAGCAGTCATAAGGTCGGGGCAGTCGCCCGGGAGCAGTACTTC. Protein product: CASSHKVGAVAREQYF.

J is TRBJ2-7 and V is TRBV5-1, with 7 bases that match TRBD1. The CDR3 contains 15 residues. The germline V gene has CDR1 SGHRS and CDR2 YFSETQ. J lost 3 bases, V lost 4 bases, and 10 bases had no gene match. This chain's CDR3 is CASSEADRKNYEQYF. The CDR3 DNA reads as TGCGCCAGCAGCGAAGCGGACAGGAAAAACTACGAGCAGTACTTC.

Regarding this clone: The junction differs from germline at one of its ends, possibly a read error. CDR3 DNA: TGTGCCAGCAGTTACTCGGAGGACTCCGCCCGCGGCTACACCTTC. Its protein is CASSYSEDSARGYTF. The genes are TRBV10-3 and TRBJ1-2; the D is unclear. The length of the CDR3 is 15 residues. The germline gives CDR1 ENHRY, CDR2 SYGVKD.

The chain combines TRBV19 with TRBJ1-5; D remains unclear. Germline V CDR1 and CDR2: LNHDA, SQIVND (reference sequence). The V end was cut by 5 bases, the J end by 1 base, with 9 bases between. The CDR3 has 14 amino acids. The CDR3 nucleotides read TGTGCCAGTAGTGTGACAAACAGCAATCAGCCCCAGCATTTT. Translated: CASSVTNSNQPQHF.

The V call is TRBV10-2, the J call TRBJ1-4; D perhaps matches TRBD1 (5 bases). V was trimmed by 4 bases and J by 8 bases, leaving 14 bases between them. This CDR3 contains 14 residues. Germline CDR1 WSHSY, CDR2 SAAADI. CDR3 DNA sequence: TGCGCCAGCAGTGTGGAGGGGAGGCAGGAAAAACTGTTTTTT. This codes for CASSVEGRQEKLFF.

This chain joins TRBV29-1 and TRBJ2-3; 9 bases are shared with TRBD1. CDR3 size: 13 residues. Germline CDR1 SQVTM, CDR2 ANQGSEA. V gave up 7 bases and J gave up 4 bases; unmatched junction bases: 6. This CDR3 is CSGDRGRADTQYF. In DNA, the CDR3 is TGCAGCGGCGACAGGGGGAGGGCAGATACGCAGTATTTT.

This chain connects TRBV10-3 to TRBJ2-7, with D unclear. The germline V and J ends were trimmed by 0 bases and 5 bases, with 8 bases remaining between them. The CDR3 is 13 amino acids. Per the germline V gene, CDR1 is ENHRY and CDR2 is SYGVKD. As DNA, the CDR3 is TGTGCCATCAGTGAGTCGGAAGTTGACGAGCAGTACTTC. It yields the protein CAISESEVDEQYF.

The chain recombines TRBV6-6 with TRBJ1-2, with D hard to call. Germline loops: CDR1 MNHNY, CDR2 SVGAGI (reference sequence). The CDR3 consists of 15 residues. Between the trimmed V and J ends, which lost 6 bases and 5 bases, there was a span of 19 bases. CDR3 nucleotides: TGTGCCAGCAGCATCGTTCTGGAGGCCGCGTATGGCTACACCTTC. Translation: CASSIVLEAAYGYTF.

A word on this clone: The same CDR3 arises from other DNA sequences in this sample as well. The chain couples TRBV28 to TRBJ2-6; D call uncertain. The V end lost 3 bases, the J end lost 0 bases, and 3 bases lay between the germline ends. Germline V lookup: CDR1 MDHEN, CDR2 SYDVKM. The CDR3 loop spans 14 amino acids. In DNA, the CDR3 is TGTGCCAGCAGTTTGATCTCTGGGGCCAACGTCCTGACTTTC. Its protein product is CASSLISGANVLTF.

This clone occurred once. The chain links TRBV27 to TRBJ2-6, with D perhaps TRBD1 or TRBD2 (5 bases each). The CDR3 spans 16 residues. Trimming pared 2 bases from V and 0 bases from J, leaving 8 bases between. Per germline, CDR1 MNHEY and CDR2 SMNVEV (reference sequence). This CDR3 reads CASSLMGVSGANVLTF. The CDR3 region has the DNA TGTGCCAGCAGTTTAATGGGGGTCTCTGGGGCCAACGTCCTGACTTTC.

The chain has TRBV10-3 and TRBJ1-2; a possible D gene is TRBD1 (5 bases). In germline, CDR1 is ENHRY, CDR2 SYGVKD. V was clipped by 8 bases and J by 4 bases, with 14 bases between them. CDR3 length: 13 residues. Here the CDR3 DNA reads TGTGCCATCTTACGTACGGGGGGCTATGGCTACACCTTC. It yields the protein CAILRTGGYGYTF.

The genes are TRBV18 and TRBJ1-6; TRBD1 agrees at 12 bases. After removal of 6 bases from V and 9 bases from J, the junction contained 9 bases not matched to a gene. Germline V gene sequence: CDR1 KGHSH, CDR2 LQKENI. There are 16 residues in the CDR3. CDR3 protein: CASSQGQGALSSPLHF. For the CDR3, the DNA is TGTGCCAGCTCCCAGGGACAGGGGGCTTTATCTTCACCCCTCCACTTT. Filled out from reference TRBV18 and TRBJ1-6, the complete variable domain reads NAGVMQNPRHLVRRRGQEARLRCSPMKGHSHVYWYRQLPEEGLKFMVYLQKENIIDESGMPKERFSAEFPKEGPSILRIQQVVRGDSAAYFCASSQGQGALSSPLHFGNGTRLTVT.

The chain uses TRBV28 and TRBJ2-7; either TRBD1 or TRBD2 may supply D (5 bases each). The V end lost 7 bases, the J end lost 6 bases, and 16 bases lay between the germline ends. This CDR3 spans 13 amino acids. CDR1 MDHEN and CDR2 SYDVKM come from the germline V gene. The CDR3 DNA reads as TGTGCCAGCAAAGGGACCCCCGGCCTCGAGCAGTACTTC. This translates into CASKGTPGLEQYF. Using reference TRBV28 and TRBJ2-7 for the parts outside the CDR3, the full variable domain is DVKVTQSSRYLVKRTGEKVFLECVQDMDHENMFWYRQDPGLGLRLIYFSYDVKMKEKGDIPEGYSVSREKKERFSLILESASTNQTSMYLCASKGTPGLEQYFGPGTRLTVT.

In DNA form, the CDR3 reads TGTGCCAGCTACCCGGGAAGGGACTCCTACGAGCAGTACTTC. As protein: CASYPGRDSYEQYF. The chain joins TRBV28 to TRBJ2-7; tentative D call: TRBD2 (5 bases). There are 14 residues in the CDR3. Trimming removed 8 bases from V and 0 bases from J, with 14 bases in between. Per germline, CDR1 MDHEN and CDR2 SYDVKM.

The rearrangement joins TRBV5-5 to TRBJ1-1, with D uncertain. This CDR3 spans 13 amino acids. V lost 0 bases and J 3 bases, leaving 6 bases between the germline ends. Germline values: CDR1 SGHKS, CDR2 YYEKEE (reference sequence). The CDR3 DNA reads as TGTGCCAGCAGCTTGGCGCGCGACACTGAAGCTTTCTTT. It is translated as CASSLARDTEAFF.

The count of this clone is one. The rearrangement joins TRBV6-5 to TRBJ2-7; the match to TRBD2 covers 8 bases. The germline V gene encodes CDR1 MNHEY and CDR2 SVGAGI. The ends lost 8 bases at V and 4 bases at J; junction bases unmatched: 7. The CDR3 spans 13 residues. CDR3 nucleotides: TGTGCCAGCGGGGGCGGGAGGTGGTACGAGCAGTACTTC. Translation gives CASGGGRWYEQYF.

The J gene is TRBJ1-1, the V gene TRBV10-2; 8 nucleotides align to TRBD1. This CDR3 region has 14 residues. The J segment lost 0 bases and the V segment lost 5 bases, leaving 2 bases of the junction unmatched. Germline CDR1 is WSHSY and CDR2 is SAAADI. The CDR3 nucleotides read TGCGCCAGCAGTTGGGACAGGATGAACACTGAAGCTTTCTTT. Translation gives CASSWDRMNTEAFF.

The rearrangement uses TRBV11-3 and TRBJ2-1; 8 bases match TRBD2. The V gene's germline CDR1 is SGHNT and CDR2 YENEEA. V shed 3 bases, J shed 3 bases, and the junction held 10 bases outside the gene matches. The CDR3 totals 17 residues. The CDR3 loop is CASSFSTGGADYNEQFF. The CDR3 coding sequence is TGTGCCAGCAGCTTCTCGACCGGGGGGGCGGACTACAATGAGCAGTTCTTC.

The rearrangement joins TRBV18 to TRBJ1-1; no reliable D call. The CDR3 spans 14 residues. Germline V lookup: CDR1 KGHSH, CDR2 LQKENI. V lost 4 bases to trimming and J lost 2 bases, with 11 bases between them. CDR3 protein: CASSRDQLNTEAFF. Here the CDR3 DNA reads TGTGCCAGCTCACGCGACCAGCTTAACACTGAAGCTTTCTTT.

Of note for this clone: Other DNA variants within this sample encode the same CDR3. The J gene is TRBJ1-2, the V gene TRBV5-1, with 7 bases matching TRBD1. The CDR3 has 13 residues. The junction had 2 bases not matched to a gene; V was cut back by 4 bases and J by 2 bases. Germline V gives CDR1 SGHRS, CDR2 YFSETQ. The CDR3: CASSETGNYGYTF. CDR3 coding DNA: TGCGCCAGCAGCGAGACAGGGAACTATGGCTACACCTTC.

V is TRBV11-2 and J is TRBJ2-3; D ambiguous. The CDR3 is made up of 13 amino acids. V was clipped by 5 bases and J by 6 bases, with 12 bases between them. CDR1 and CDR2 (germline): SGHAT, FQNNGV. The chain's CDR3 is CASSPGPFDTQYF. The CDR3 nucleotides read TGTGCCAGCAGCCCAGGACCCTTCGATACGCAGTATTTT.

A single count supports this clone. Within the sample, other DNA sequences also encode this same CDR3. The rearrangement links TRBV6-1 to TRBJ1-5; D gene ambiguous. V lost 6 bases, J lost 0 bases, and 3 bases lay in between. CDR1 is MNHNS and CDR2 is SASEGT in the germline V gene. This CDR3 comprises 12 residues. The CDR3 DNA follows: TGTGCCAGCAGCGCTAGCAATCAGCCCCAGCATTTT. Protein sequence: CASSASNQPQHF.